This T cell receptor (beta chain) is drawn from a study of blood T cell repertoires in COVID-19. CDR3 size: 16 residues. The V gene end was trimmed by 0 bases and the J gene end by 8 bases; junction bases not matched to a gene: 10. CDR1 is LGHDT, CDR2 YNNKEL, per germline (reference sequence). This clone was seen ten or more times. Using immunoSEQ multiplex PCR, the repertoire was profiled, and TCRdb retains in-frame clones only, with some absent. The table records about 120,000 clones, roughly four fifths of them present only once. The clonotype was recovered from a human donor in a cohort sampled during active COVID-19. The sequencing sample was made of peripheral blood. The chain recombines TRBV3-1 (or the pseudogene TRBV3-2) with TRBJ2-1, with TRBD2 matching over 7 bases. As DNA, the CDR3 is TGTGCCAGCAGCCAAGATAACGGGGTACGGGGGGATGAGCAGTTCTTC. Protein product: CASSQDNGVRGDEQFF.